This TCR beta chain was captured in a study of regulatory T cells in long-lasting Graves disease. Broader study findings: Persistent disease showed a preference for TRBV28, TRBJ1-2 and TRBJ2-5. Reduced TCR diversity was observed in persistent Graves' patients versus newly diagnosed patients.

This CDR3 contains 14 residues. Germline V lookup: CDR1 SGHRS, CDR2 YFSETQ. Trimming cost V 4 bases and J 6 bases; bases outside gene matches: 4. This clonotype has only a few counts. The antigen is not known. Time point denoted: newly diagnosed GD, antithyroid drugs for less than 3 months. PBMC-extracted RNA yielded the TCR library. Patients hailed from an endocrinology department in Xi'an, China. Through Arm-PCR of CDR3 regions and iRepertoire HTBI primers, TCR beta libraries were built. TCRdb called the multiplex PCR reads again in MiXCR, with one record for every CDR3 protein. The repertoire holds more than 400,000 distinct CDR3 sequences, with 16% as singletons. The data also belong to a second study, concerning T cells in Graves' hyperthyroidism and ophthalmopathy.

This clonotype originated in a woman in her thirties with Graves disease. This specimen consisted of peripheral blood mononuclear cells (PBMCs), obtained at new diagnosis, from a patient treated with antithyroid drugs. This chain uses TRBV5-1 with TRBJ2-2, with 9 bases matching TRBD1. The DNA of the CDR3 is TGCGCCAGCAGCCCACAGGGGGCCTCCGGGGAGCTGTTTTTT. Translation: CASSPQGASGELFF.